This T cell receptor beta chain was profiled in a study of T cells in Graves' hyperthyroidism and ophthalmopathy (dated 2019 in TCRdb). In terms of the full investigation: Peripheral blood samples were taken at the time of initial diagnosis, prior to any treatment. In over five Graves' hyperthyroidism patients, the study also compared T-cell repertoires from thyroid tissue with T-cell repertoires from blood. An independent validation cohort of under 20 hyperthyroidism patients and over 15 patients who later progressed to ophthalmopathy tested prospective prediction of ophthalmopathy. A discovery cohort of about 100 patients, approximately 45 with Graves' ophthalmopathy and fewer than 65 with stable Graves' hyperthyroidism, was used to find distinguishing TCR V-J signatures. The roughly 100 discovery patients were randomly divided into training and test sets at a 7:3 ratio. TCR Vbeta CDR3 sequencing of 135 peripheral blood samples (around 45 ophthalmopathy, roughly 72 hyperthyroidism and around 17 progressor patients) is reported in the paper. Following sampling, methimazole starting at 30 mg daily was given to hyperthyroidism patients, and high-dose intravenous methylprednisolone was given to ophthalmopathy patients.

The paper's findings and limits, for the study overall: Most expanded thyroid clonotypes (frequency above 0.001) were also found in blood, which suggests that blood repertoires may mirror thyroid immune responses. During validation, the model predicted progression to ophthalmopathy a median of about 6.3 months ahead of onset, with around 65% sensitivity and 72% to 80% specificity. Ophthalmopathy was separated from stable hyperthyroidism by a 13 V-J signature model, with around 90% sensitivity and just over 81% specificity obtained in cross-validation and 80%/75% obtained in testing. Sample size was not statistically predetermined, and blinding of investigators to group allocation was not performed.

The TCR beta CDR3 regions were amplified from RNA transcripts. The first round of RT-PCR for the TCR CDR3 was performed with the HTBI primer set and the Qiagen OneStep RT-PCR kit. A second multiplex PCR round built the libraries, followed by size selection and purification. Sequencing of the libraries was done on an Illumina HiSeq2000 using paired-end 100 bp reads. In the source study's methods: SOAPnuke was used to process the raw data, throwing out any read that contained adapters or uncalled bases, had a mean Phred below 15, or lacked an exact constant-primer or identifier match. High-quality paired reads were merged with COPE v1.2.5, and unique nucleotide sequences were defined as clonotypes. Clonotypes were aligned to IMGT TRBV, TRBD and TRBJ reference segments using MiTCR v1.1. Analysis was restricted to V-J combinations with a frequency above 0.0001, which covered about 99% of repertoires. A TCS score was defined as the ratio between F50 (clonal expansion) and ExV (chaos), using BLOSUM62-based TCRdist between CDR3 peptides within each V-J. Welch's t-statistics and random forest reduced around 510 V-J features to 10 to 15, which were used in a naive Bayes classifier (R e1071). The similarity between thyroid and blood repertoires was quantified using the Morisita-Horn index. TCRdb reprocessed the public reads (quality trimming at Q25 with fastp, clone calling with MiXCR) and kept in-frame beta chains. Rows merge per CDR3 protein into single entries with the most common DNA and genes. TCRdb, rather than the study authors, made the V and J calls. For this sample there are about 58,000 distinct CDR3 sequences; about 50% appear just once. The ten top clones hold 12% of the sample.

The CDR3 spans 16 residues, from the cysteine through the phenylalanine. The CDR3 DNA has 48 bases and is translated from base 1. As encoded in the germline V gene, CDR1 is MDHEN while CDR2 is SYDVKM. Ophthalmopathy patients had moderately to severely active disease, with a Clinical Activity Score of 3 or more, a NOSPECS grade of 4 or more, and a disease duration of less than 3 months. Any patient with an uncontrolled infection, another autoimmune disease, pregnancy or lactation was excluded. Diagnoses relied on clinical symptoms, serum thyroxine and TRAb, thyroid ultrasound and orbital computed tomography. Ficoll-Paque density gradient centrifugation was used to isolate PBMCs from about 9.4 ml of fresh peripheral blood. Total RNA was extracted with Trizol reagent, and quality was checked on an Agilent 2100 Bioanalyzer. A remark on this clonotype: Its antigen has not been determined. This could be a read error, since a much larger clone is one nucleotide away.

The rearranged chain carries TRBV28 and TRBJ2-1, with no D gene named confidently. This receptor was identified in a woman under 40 with Graves' ophthalmopathy. Sequencing was done on a sample of blood. The CDR3 amino acid sequence is: CASSPEGGSSYNEQSF. Here is the DNA: TGTGCCAGCAGCCCAGAAGGCGGAAGCTCCTACAATGAGCAGTCCTTC.